This record looks at one T cell receptor (beta chain) sequence and its context. The antigen remains undetermined. With 4 bases removed from V and 4 bases from J, the gap between germline ends came to 16 bases. The CDR3 runs 16 residues. Germline V lookup: CDR1 MNHNS, CDR2 SASEGT. This sample stems from a study of cytomegalovirus exposure and HLA in healthy donors. Looking at the study overall: As an earlier analysis found, some 180 million T cells yielded over 95 million unique TCR beta sequences. Study outcomes and limitations: DRB1 had the most TCR associations and HLA-C the fewest, a later analysis found, with rates varying by HLA locus. It emerged from a later analysis that several of the most significant clusters appeared to be linked to common viral pathogens.

The PCR used 60 Vbeta and 13 Jbeta primers. This table comes from immunoSEQ multiplex PCR, and its TCRdb copy is limited to in-frame clones, with some not included. The data hold about 150,000 clones, with about 68% observed a single time. Sequencing input: PBMCs. The chain has TRBV6-1 and TRBJ2-2, with a weak D call TRBD1 (6 bases). The receptor comes from a man under 40 in good health and CMV-seronegative. For the CDR3, the DNA is TGTGCCAGCAGTGGCTGGGGCAGGGGCAGCACCGGGGAGCTGTTTTTT. This translates into CASSGWGRGSTGELFF.